This T cell receptor (beta chain) originates from a study of blood T cell repertoires in COVID-19. Study-wide background: Sites in the United States, Italy and Spain provided acute and convalescent COVID-19 samples. T cells, B-cell-depleted T cells, or PBMCs supplied cDNA or gDNA.

The CDR3 totals 15 residues. V was shortened by 3 bases and J by 7 bases, with 15 bases between the two germline ends. Germline assignment: CDR1 PRHDT and CDR2 FYEKMQ (reference sequence). Original analysis: Amplification from reference gene primers served as the basis for estimated nucleated cell counts. Measured with immunoSEQ multiplex PCR; TCRdb has only the in-frame clones, and not every one. For V, J and clone size, that table is used; D and trimming come from the DNA. The sample records around 29,000 clones, 65% to 70% being singletons. This rearrangement joins TRBV13 to TRBJ2-2, with D maybe TRBD1 (6 bases). This TCR was sampled from a human donor in a cohort sampled during active COVID-19. Sequencing was carried out using peripheral blood. The CDR3 bases are TGTGCCAGCAGCTTGGCGAACAGGGTCGGCGGGGAGCTGTTTTTT. This gives the protein CASSLANRVGGELFF.